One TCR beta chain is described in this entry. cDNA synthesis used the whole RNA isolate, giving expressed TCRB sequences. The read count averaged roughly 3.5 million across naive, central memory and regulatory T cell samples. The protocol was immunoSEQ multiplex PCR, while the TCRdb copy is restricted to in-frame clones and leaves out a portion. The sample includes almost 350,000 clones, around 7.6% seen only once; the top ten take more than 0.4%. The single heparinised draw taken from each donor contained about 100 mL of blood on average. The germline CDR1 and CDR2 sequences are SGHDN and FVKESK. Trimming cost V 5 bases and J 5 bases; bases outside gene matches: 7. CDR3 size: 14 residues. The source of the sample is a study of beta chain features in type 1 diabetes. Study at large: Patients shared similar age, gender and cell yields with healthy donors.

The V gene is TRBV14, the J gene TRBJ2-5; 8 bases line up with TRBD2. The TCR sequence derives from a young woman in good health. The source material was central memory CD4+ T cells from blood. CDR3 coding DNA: TGTGCCAGCAGCTCGGGACTAGTTGGCGAGACCCAGTACTTC. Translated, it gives CASSSGLVGETQYF.